These 17 T cell receptor beta chains share one sample of origin, sequenced in a study of neoadjuvant anti-PD-1 for oral cavity cancer. The repertoire was sequenced with immunoSEQ multiplex PCR; TCRdb's copy has only in-frame clones and lacks some. Of approximately 23,000 clones listed, under 55% are singletons. Time point meaning: after neoadjuvant nivolumab, at surgical resection. The source material was tumor tissue, sampled after nivolumab (anti-PD-1) treatment. The receptors were gathered from a person aged 40 to 85 with oral cavity squamous cell carcinoma.

The chain joins TRBV29-1 to TRBJ1-1; D gene ambiguous. V was shortened by 7 bases and J by 0 bases, with 15 bases between the two germline ends. The CDR3 covers 14 residues. Germline assignment: CDR1 SQVTM and CDR2 ANQGSEA. For the CDR3, the DNA is TGCAGCGCCTCTTTTGGGCAGTTGAACACTGAAGCTTTCTTT. It yields the protein CSASFGQLNTEAFF.

In its sample, this clone was seen a few times. CDR3 in DNA: TGTGCCAGCAGCTCTGGGGTGGGAGGGAACTATGGCTACACCTTC. Protein sequence: CASSSGVGGNYGYTF. J is TRBJ1-2 and V is TRBV7-8, with D hard to call. V was pared by 4 bases and J by 2 bases, with 14 bases between. CDR1 and CDR2 from the germline V gene are SGHVS and FQNEAQ. The CDR3 is 15 amino acids.

The chain is built from TRBV6-1 and TRBJ1-6; 9 positions match TRBD1. Trimming at V came to 1 base and at J to 9 bases, leaving 13 bases not matched to a gene. The CDR3 length is 18 residues. Germline values: CDR1 MNHNS, CDR2 SASEGT. CDR3 protein: CASSEVHWLGQGISPLHF. CDR3 nucleotide sequence: TGTGCCAGCAGTGAAGTCCACTGGCTGGGACAGGGAATTTCACCCCTCCACTTT.

The chain combines TRBV21-1 with TRBJ1-1; the table's D call, TRBD1, was not checked against the DNA. TRBV21-1 is recorded as a pseudogene. The CDR3 is 18 residues long. The CDR3 nucleotides are TGTGCCAGCAGCAAATCTCGAGGGGGCATGGTAGGTAGCACTGAAGCTTTCTTT. Translating it yields CASSKSRGGMVGSTEAFF.

CDR3 sequence reads: CASRLGGGELFF. The CDR3 coding sequence is TGTGCCAGCAGGCTAGGGGGCGGGGAGCTGTTTTTT. This chain uses TRBV6-1 with TRBJ2-2; maybe TRBD1 (6 bases). Germline V gives CDR1 MNHNS, CDR2 SASEGT. Trimming took 6 bases from V and 7 from J, leaving 9 bases between them. The CDR3 runs to 12 residues.

Only a few counts were recorded for this clone. The chain uses TRBV10-3 and TRBJ2-5; TRBD1 or TRBD2 may be the D gene (5 bases each). Germline values: CDR1 ENHRY, CDR2 SYGVKD. The ends were cut back, 5 bases at V and 2 bases at J, with 18 bases in the middle. The CDR3 extends over 16 amino acids. The CDR3 DNA sequence: TGTGCCATCAGTATAACCGGGACCGAAGGACAAGAGACCCAGTACTTC. This sequence encodes CAISITGTEGQETQYF.

The chain couples TRBV6-1 to TRBJ1-1; D is undetermined. V was cut by 8 bases and J by 1 base, with 14 bases left in between. The CDR3 sequence is 14 residues long. Looked up from germline, CDR1 is MNHNS and CDR2 is SASEGT. The chain's CDR3 is CASLPTIGNTEAFF. Here the CDR3 DNA reads TGTGCCAGCCTGCCCACGATAGGGAACACTGAAGCTTTCTTT.

This clone is termed medium-sized. V usage is TRBV2 and J usage is TRBJ2-5; no firm D call. Germline V gene data show CDR1 as SNHLY and CDR2 as FYNNEI. Trimming stripped 5 bases from V and 7 bases from J, with 5 bases between. The CDR3 loop spans 10 amino acids. DNA for the CDR3: TGTGCCAGCAGTACAGCGACCCAGTACTTC. Protein: CASSTATQYF.

V is TRBV6-1 and J is TRBJ2-1; maybe TRBD2 (7 bases). Germline V gene data show CDR1 as MNHNS and CDR2 as SASEGT. This CDR3 has 13 residues. Trimming removed 10 bases from V and 7 bases from J, with 17 bases in between. CDR3 sequence: CATKGGGRNEQFF. The DNA of the CDR3 is TGTGCCACCAAAGGGGGGGGGAGGAATGAGCAGTTCTTC.

The rearrangement joins TRBV5-4 to TRBJ2-3; 10 positions agree with TRBD2. The CDR3 runs to 19 residues. Germline values: CDR1 SGHNT, CDR2 YYREEE (reference sequence). The junction had 12 bases not matched to a gene; V was cut back by 0 bases and J by 2 bases. CDR3 coding DNA: TGTGCCAGCAGCTTGGGTGTGAGCGGGGGGGCTACGAACACAGATACGCAGTATTTT. Translated: CASSLGVSGGATNTDTQYF.

The genes are TRBV4-3 and TRBJ2-3; 10 bases map to TRBD2. The CDR3 runs 14 residues. Germline loops: CDR1 LGHNA, CDR2 YSLEER. V gave up 0 bases and J gave up 14 bases; unmatched junction bases: 8. The CDR3 is CASSQEALAGVRYF. The CDR3 nucleotides are TGCGCCAGCAGCCAAGAGGCCCTAGCGGGGGTAAGGTATTTT.

Only one count was recorded for this clone. This chain links TRBV7-2 with TRBJ1-2; D might be TRBD1 (6 bases). CDR1 is SGHTA and CDR2 is FQGNSA in the germline V gene. The CDR3 runs to 15 residues. V was clipped by 6 bases and J by 5 bases, with 19 bases between them. The CDR3 region is CASSPWARGRYGYTF. The CDR3 nucleotides read TGTGCCAGCAGTCCATGGGCCAGGGGCCGGTATGGCTACACCTTC.

This clone was recorded only once. Written as DNA, the CDR3 is TGTGCCAGTAGTATGGGACAGATTAACTATGGCTACACCTTC. Its translation: CASSMGQINYGYTF. The rearrangement links TRBV19 to TRBJ1-2, with 7 positions matching TRBD1. In germline, CDR1 is LNHDA, CDR2 SQIVND (reference sequence). CDR3 size: 14 residues. The V segment lost 3 bases and the J segment 1 base; nucleotides outside the gene matches: 2.

The chain is built from TRBV4-1 and TRBJ1-4; D is unresolved. Trimming shortened V by 0 bases and J by 5 bases, and 16 bases separated the two germline ends. CDR3 length: 17 amino acids. Germline lookup yields CDR1 MGHRA and CDR2 YSYEKL. The CDR3, as DNA: TGCGCCAGCAGCCAAGATCCTCGGAGCCTAACAAATGAAAAACTGTTTTTT. Translated: CASSQDPRSLTNEKLFF.

The gene calls are TRBV18 and TRBJ2-1; D is possibly TRBD2 (6 bases). Trimming left V 1 base short and J 0 bases short, with 16 bases between. The length of the CDR3 is 18 residues. Germline loops: CDR1 KGHSH, CDR2 LQKENI. The CDR3 loop is CASSPLARGVGSYNEQFF. CDR3 in DNA: TGTGCCAGCTCACCACTTGCGCGGGGCGTTGGCTCCTACAATGAGCAGTTCTTC.

This clone was seen more than once but under ten times. This chain uses TRBV5-4 with TRBJ2-5; TRBD2 agrees at 8 bases. Germline V gives CDR1 SGHNT, CDR2 YYREEE (reference sequence). V gave up 1 base and J gave up 5 bases; unmatched junction bases: 7. CDR3 length: 15 amino acids. The CDR3 DNA reads TGTGCCAGCAGCTTGTTCCGGGGGGGCCAGGAGACCCAGTACTTC. It encodes CASSLFRGGQETQYF.

The V call is TRBV14, the J call TRBJ2-7; 9 nucleotides match TRBD1. With V trimmed by 4 bases and J by 4 bases, 8 bases remained unmatched. The CDR3 has 15 amino acids. CDR1 and CDR2 (germline): SGHDN, FVKESK. CDR3 bases: TGTGCCAGCAGCCGCCAGCCGGGACAGGGTTACGAGCAGTACTTC. Protein product: CASSRQPGQGYEQYF.